These 32 T cell receptor beta chains were all obtained from the same sample, sequenced in a study of blood T cell repertoires in COVID-19. Using immunoSEQ multiplex PCR, the repertoire was profiled, and TCRdb retains in-frame clones only, with some absent. The sample lists 200,000 to 250,000 clones, 84% occurring once. The sample comprised peripheral blood. Receptors were obtained from a man aged 45-65 years with acute or convalescent COVID-19.

This clone appeared a single time. The V call is TRBV19, the J call TRBJ2-5; 7 bases line up with TRBD1. Germline V CDR1 and CDR2: LNHDA, SQIVND (reference sequence). After removal of 7 bases from V and 5 bases from J, the junction contained 19 bases not matched to a gene. The CDR3 is 17 residues long. In DNA, the CDR3 is TGTGCCAGTAATTCCCTGGCTCAAGACAGGGCGTCTGAGACCCAGTACTTC. It is translated as CASNSLAQDRASETQYF.

The rearrangement uses TRBV11-2 and TRBJ2-7; TRBD1 might be the D (6 bases). Germline V CDR1 and CDR2: SGHAT, FQNNGV. V was clipped by 1 base and J by 5 bases, with 15 bases between them. The CDR3 totals 15 residues. In DNA form, the CDR3 reads TGTGCCAGCAGCTTAGGTTTTCAGGGGAGAAACGAGCAGTACTTC. It specifies CASSLGFQGRNEQYF.

This sequence joins TRBV9 and TRBJ2-3; weak D call: TRBD1 (5 bases). The CDR3 extends over 14 amino acids. The V end was cut by 3 bases, the J end by 3 bases, with 11 bases between. CDR1 SGDLS and CDR2 YYNGEE come from the germline V gene. The CDR3 region is CASSARQTTDTQYF. The DNA of the CDR3 is TGTGCCAGCAGCGCTCGACAGACGACAGATACGCAGTATTTT.

V gene TRBV20-1 combines with J gene TRBJ2-3; D is ambiguous. The CDR3 sequence is 11 residues long. The ends were cut back, 6 bases at V and 3 bases at J, with 7 bases in the middle. Germline loops: CDR1 DFQATT, CDR2 SNEGSKA (reference sequence). CDR3 coding DNA: TGCAGTGCACCAGATACAGATACGCAGTATTTT. It codes for CSAPDTDTQYF.

This clone was detected only a few times. J is TRBJ1-6 and V is TRBV10-3; 9 bases match TRBD1. CDR3 length: 17 residues. Germline CDR1 and CDR2: ENHRY and SYGVKD. Trimming cost V 1 base and J 7 bases; bases outside gene matches: 8. CDR3 bases: TGTGCCATCAGTGAGTACCAATACAGGGGGCGAAATTCACCCCTCCACTTT. Encoded protein: CAISEYQYRGRNSPLHF.

The chain recombines TRBV27 with TRBJ2-7; D call uncertain. CDR3 length: 14 amino acids. CDR1 is MNHEY and CDR2 is SMNVEV in the germline V gene (reference sequence). Deletions cut 5 bases from V and 0 bases from J, with 11 bases between. The CDR3 sequence: CASSIRFSSYEQYF. The CDR3 nucleotides read TGTGCCAGCAGTATCAGGTTTAGCTCCTACGAGCAGTACTTC.

This clone was seen just once. The chain's CDR3 is CASSRRGTGVSQPQHF. The CDR3 DNA follows: TGTGCCAGCAGCCGGAGAGGGACAGGGGTGTCGCAGCCCCAGCATTTT. The chain joins TRBV5-6 to TRBJ1-5, with 10 bases that match TRBD1. CDR1 is SGHDT, CDR2 YYEEEE, per germline. This CDR3 is 16 amino acids long. The V and J ends lost 4 bases and 7 bases, in that order; junction bases with no gene match: 11.

The chain has TRBV7-2 and TRBJ2-3; possibly TRBD1 for D (6 bases). V was cut by 1 base and J by 0 bases, with 8 bases left in between. CDR1 is SGHTA, CDR2 FQGNSA, per germline. The CDR3 length is 15 residues. CDR3 loop: CASSLDQGSTDTQYF. As DNA, the CDR3 is TGTGCCAGCAGCTTAGACCAGGGGAGCACAGATACGCAGTATTTT.

This clone was detected only once. The V call is TRBV15, the J call TRBJ2-7, with 7 nucleotides matching TRBD1. The CDR3 is 14 amino acids. V lost 2 bases, J lost 3 bases, and 4 bases stayed unmatched. Germline V gene lookup returns CDR1 LNHNV and CDR2 YYDKDF (reference sequence). CDR3 in amino acids: CATSRPGQIYEQYF. The CDR3, as DNA: TGTGCCACCAGCAGACCGGGACAGATCTACGAGCAGTACTTC.

The chain couples TRBV18 to TRBJ2-7; TRBD1 aligns across 10 bases. Germline CDR1 and CDR2: KGHSH and LQKENI. With V trimmed by 4 bases and J by 1 base, 7 bases remained unmatched. The length of the CDR3 is 16 residues. The CDR3 region has the DNA TGTGCCAGCTCACGGACAGGGGGGAGTCGTTCCTACGAGCAGTACTTC. Protein product: CASSRTGGSRSYEQYF.

This clone appeared once. This chain connects TRBV5-1 to TRBJ2-7; maybe TRBD1 (5 bases). V lost 2 bases to trimming and J lost 6 bases, with 12 bases between them. Looked up from germline, CDR1 is SGHRS and CDR2 is YFSETQ. This CDR3 has 13 residues. The CDR3 is CASSFTREGEQYF. The CDR3 DNA reads as TGCGCCAGCAGCTTCACCAGGGAAGGCGAGCAGTACTTC.

The CDR3 region has the DNA TGTGCCAGCAGCCTGGACTCTGGCGGTGGCTACACCTTC. Residues: CASSLDSGGGYTF. The rearrangement links TRBV6-5 to TRBJ1-2; D gene uncertain. CDR1 is MNHEY and CDR2 is SVGAGI in the germline V gene. Trimming cost V 6 bases and J 7 bases, with 15 bases left between them. CDR3 size: 13 residues.

A single count supports this clone. This chain links TRBV14 with TRBJ2-1; a possible D gene is TRBD1 (6 bases). With 5 bases removed from V and 0 bases from J, the gap between germline ends came to 17 bases. The CDR3 is 17 residues long. CDR1 SGHDN and CDR2 FVKESK come from the germline V gene. CDR3 amino acids: CASSDSSGQSSYNEQFF. In DNA, the CDR3 is TGTGCCAGCAGCGATTCTTCTGGACAGAGCTCCTACAATGAGCAGTTCTTC.

The J gene is TRBJ2-7, the V gene TRBV19, with TRBD1 as a possible D gene (6 bases). CDR3 length: 15 amino acids. V lost 8 bases and J lost 0, with 17 bases in between. CDR1 LNHDA and CDR2 SQIVND come from the germline V gene (reference sequence). CDR3 bases: TGTGCCAGTGCCTCGCTATCCAGGGGCTCCTACGAGCAGTACTTC. It specifies CASASLSRGSYEQYF. The whole variable domain, remainder taken from reference TRBV19 and TRBJ2-7, is DGGITQSPKYLFRKEGQNVTLSCEQNLNHDAMYWYRQDPGQGLRLIYYSQIVNDFQKGDIAEGYSVSREKKESFPLTVTSAQKNPTAFYLCASASLSRGSYEQYFGPGTRLTVT.

This clone came up a few times. This chain joins TRBV5-1 and TRBJ2-7, with a tentative D call TRBD1 (6 bases). CDR3 length equals 13 residues. The germline V and J ends were trimmed by 4 bases and 7 bases, with 15 bases remaining between them. Germline V gene sequence: CDR1 SGHRS, CDR2 YFSETQ. The CDR3 sequence: CASSLGTTGEQYF. The CDR3 bases are TGCGCCAGCAGCCTCGGGACAACGGGAGAGCAGTACTTC.

The V and J genes are TRBV14 and TRBJ1-2; perhaps TRBD1 as D (6 bases). Trimming cost V 0 bases and J 4 bases, with 9 bases left between them. The CDR3 spans 14 residues. Germline V gene sequence: CDR1 SGHDN, CDR2 FVKESK. The CDR3 sequence is CASSQDRGIYGYTF. CDR3 coding DNA: TGTGCCAGCAGCCAAGATAGGGGGATCTATGGCTACACCTTC.

This clone is a singleton in its sample. V is TRBV19 and J is TRBJ1-2; TRBD1 matches at 8 bases. V lost 7 bases, J lost 4 bases, and 14 bases stayed unmatched. The CDR3 totals 16 residues. The germline V gene has CDR1 LNHDA and CDR2 SQIVND (reference sequence). The CDR3 region is CASKKNTDRVGYGYTF. The CDR3 DNA reads as TGTGCCAGTAAAAAAAATACGGACAGGGTCGGCTATGGCTACACCTTC.

The rearrangement joins TRBV2 to TRBJ1-5; 11 nucleotides match TRBD1. The CDR3 has 16 residues. In germline, CDR1 is SNHLY, CDR2 FYNNEI. V shed 5 bases and J 6 bases; nucleotides not matched to a gene: 9. The CDR3: CASSLGTGGVGQPQHF. The CDR3 region has the DNA TGTGCCAGCAGTTTGGGGACAGGGGGAGTTGGTCAGCCCCAGCATTTT. The whole variable domain, remainder taken from reference TRBV2 and TRBJ1-5, is EPEVTQTPSHQVTQMGQEVILRCVPISNHLYFYWYRQILGQKVEFLVSFYNNEISEKSEIFDDQFSVERPDGSNFTLKIRSTKLEDSAMYFCASSLGTGGVGQPQHFGDGTRLSIL.

Written as DNA, the CDR3 is TGTGCCAGCTCACCACAGGGGGACAGGGGCAATGAGCAGTTCTTC. This translates into CASSPQGDRGNEQFF. The V call is TRBV18, the J call TRBJ2-1; 10 bases line up with TRBD1. In germline, CDR1 is KGHSH, CDR2 LQKENI. The trim removed 1 base at V and 6 bases at J, leaving 3 bases unmatched. This CDR3 is built from 15 residues.

The chain joins TRBV9 to TRBJ1-2; 7 bases align to TRBD1. The length of the CDR3 is 13 residues. After removal of 3 bases from V and 13 bases from J, the junction contained 12 bases not matched to a gene. The V gene's germline CDR1 is SGDLS and CDR2 YYNGEE. CDR3 bases: TGTGCCAGCAGCGACGGGACAGCCGCTTTGTTCACCTTC. Protein: CASSDGTAALFTF. The variable domain in full, completed from reference TRBV9 and TRBJ1-2, reads DSGVTQTPKHLITATGQRVTLRCSPRSGDLSVYWYQQSLDQGLQFLIQYYNGEERAKGNILERFSAQQFPDLHSELNLSSLELGDSALYFCASSDGTAALFTFGSGTRLTVV.

The CDR3 spells CASSARLVVSYNSPLHF. The CDR3 region has the DNA TGTGCCAGCAGTGCCCGTCTAGTGGTCTCCTATAATTCACCCCTCCACTTT. This chain uses TRBV27 with TRBJ1-6; D is uncertain. CDR3 length equals 17 residues. CDR1 MNHEY and CDR2 SMNVEV come from the germline V gene (reference sequence). Trimming pared 5 bases from V and 0 bases from J, leaving 14 bases between.

The chain couples TRBV13 to TRBJ1-6; the D gene is possibly TRBD1 (6 bases). With 3 bases removed from V and 10 bases from J, the gap between germline ends came to 13 bases. In germline, CDR1 is PRHDT, CDR2 FYEKMQ (reference sequence). The CDR3 contains 14 residues. CDR3 protein: CASSLDRSESPLHF. The DNA of the CDR3 is TGTGCCAGCAGCTTGGACAGATCGGAATCACCCCTCCACTTT.

The chain is built from TRBV27 and TRBJ2-1; D gene ambiguous. From germline, CDR1 is MNHEY and CDR2 SMNVEV (reference sequence). The CDR3 totals 15 residues. With 6 bases removed from V and 0 bases from J, the gap between germline ends came to 12 bases. The chain's CDR3 is CASRLRLSSYNEQFF. CDR3 nucleotide sequence: TGTGCCAGCAGGCTCAGACTCAGCTCCTACAATGAGCAGTTCTTC.

This chain links TRBV7-9 with TRBJ2-3; D is unclear. Trimming took 1 base from V and 6 from J, leaving 5 bases between them. Germline V gives CDR1 SEHNR, CDR2 FQNEAQ (reference sequence). The CDR3 spans 12 residues. DNA of the CDR3: TGTGCCAGCAGCTTAGGAGTTGATACGCAGTATTTT. Its translation is CASSLGVDTQYF.

This chain joins TRBV30 and TRBJ2-7, with 9 bases lining up with TRBD1. This CDR3 region has 11 residues. Germline loops: CDR1 GTSNPN, CDR2 SVGIG (reference sequence). V lost 5 bases to trimming and J lost 6 bases; unmatched junction nucleotides: 2. This chain's CDR3 is CAWQQGAEQYF. The CDR3 coding sequence is TGTGCCTGGCAACAGGGGGCCGAGCAGTACTTC.

The chain carries TRBV3-1 (or the pseudogene TRBV3-2) and TRBJ1-5; TRBD1 aligns across 8 bases. With V trimmed by 6 bases and J by 1 base, 5 bases remained unmatched. CDR3 length: 15 residues. Germline V gene lookup returns CDR1 LGHDT and CDR2 YNNKEL (reference sequence). As DNA, the CDR3 is TGTGCCAGCAGTCAGCAGGGGGCGAGCAATCAGCCCCAGCATTTT. Its translation: CASSQQGASNQPQHF.

This clone was counted a few times. The chain employs TRBV6-5 and TRBJ2-7; 7 bases align to TRBD2. The V gene's germline CDR1 is MNHEY and CDR2 SVGAGI. The J segment lost 3 bases and the V segment lost 9 bases, leaving 2 bases of the junction unmatched. The CDR3 has 11 residues. CDR3 coding DNA: TGTGCCAGTGGGGACTACTACGAGCAGTACTTC. Its protein product is CASGDYYEQYF.

This clone was counted once. The chain joins TRBV28 to TRBJ2-1, with 8 bases matching TRBD2. CDR3 size: 14 residues. Looked up from germline, CDR1 is MDHEN and CDR2 is SYDVKM. V shed 8 bases and J 12 bases; nucleotides not matched to a gene: 15. Here the CDR3 reads CASCLGLEFGAQFF. Here the CDR3 DNA reads TGTGCCAGCTGCCTGGGACTAGAGTTCGGTGCGCAGTTCTTC.

The chain links TRBV5-4 to TRBJ2-1; D not resolved. The germline V gene encodes CDR1 SGHNT and CDR2 YYREEE (reference sequence). The CDR3 runs to 13 residues. V was shortened by 0 bases and J by 9 bases, with 10 bases between the two germline ends. The CDR3: CASSLAPRSEQFF. CDR3 DNA: TGTGCCAGCAGCTTGGCCCCGAGGAGTGAGCAGTTCTTC.

As concerns this clone: The same CDR3 arises from other DNA sequences in this sample as well. This chain uses TRBV7-3 with TRBJ2-3; tentatively, D is TRBD2 (6 bases). Trimming took off 4 bases at V and 5 bases at J, with 7 bases between the two ends. Germline CDR1 and CDR2: SGHTA and FQGTGA. The CDR3 contains 12 residues. The CDR3 spells CASSSGGDTQYF. For the CDR3, the DNA is TGTGCCAGCAGCTCCGGGGGAGATACGCAGTATTTT.

This sequence joins TRBV6-5 and TRBJ1-5; 9 nucleotides align to TRBD1. CDR3 size: 13 residues. V lost 5 bases to trimming and J lost 7 bases; unmatched junction nucleotides: 3. The germline V gene encodes CDR1 MNHEY and CDR2 SVGAGI. CDR3 protein: CASSQDRGQPQHF. In DNA, the CDR3 is TGTGCCAGCAGTCAGGACAGGGGACAGCCCCAGCATTTT.

The chain combines TRBV2 with TRBJ1-2; D possibly corresponds to TRBD1 (6 bases). This CDR3 has 15 amino acids. The V gene lost 8 bases and the J gene lost 1 base, with 17 bases spanning the gap. Germline assignment: CDR1 SNHLY and CDR2 FYNNEI. CDR3 in DNA: TGTGCCAGCGAATTCCCAGGGGATTATAACTATGGCTACACCTTC. Translating gives CASEFPGDYNYGYTF. The whole variable domain, filled in from reference TRBV2 and TRBJ1-2, reads EPEVTQTPSHQVTQMGQEVILRCVPISNHLYFYWYRQILGQKVEFLVSFYNNEISEKSEIFDDQFSVERPDGSNFTLKIRSTKLEDSAMYFCASEFPGDYNYGYTFGSGTRLTVV.